This T cell receptor (beta chain) was recovered during a study of blood T cell repertoires in COVID-19. Repertoires were generated with immunoSEQ multiplex PCR, while TCRdb's copy carries only in-frame clones and drops some. The sample lists some 460,000 clones, approximately 90% occurring once. V gave up 0 bases and J gave up 9 bases, with 9 bases separating them. The CDR3 length is 13 residues. In germline, CDR1 is SGHAT, CDR2 FQNNGV. This chain links TRBV11-2 with TRBJ1-5; no firm D call. Sequencing used PBMCs or T cells enriched from blood (not recorded which). This clonotype originated in a woman between 18 and 29 years old with acute COVID-19. The DNA of the CDR3 is TGTGCCAGCAGCTTAGACCCCCCGTGGCCCCAGCATTTT. Its translation is CASSLDPPWPQHF.